The clone carrying this T cell receptor beta chain occurred many times. Its target is unknown. The data stem from a study of CD8 T cells in ankylosing spondylitis. Findings and caveats of the study: Some of these motif variants have turned up before, in reports on reactive arthritis synovial fluid and blood. Significant enrichment of disease-linked clones was reported in matched ankylosing spondylitis synovial fluid.

Germline CDR1 is LNHDA and CDR2 is SQIVND (reference sequence). The CDR3 is 13 amino acids. V gave up 8 bases and J gave up 7 bases; unmatched junction bases: 8. Molecular-barcoded quantitative 5'-RACE produced these TCR beta libraries. MiXCR, applied by TCRdb to the 5' RACE reads, yields one record per CDR3 protein. The sample includes roughly 48,000 distinct CDR3 sequences, about 7% of them seen just once. Input material: blood, either unsorted or a sorted T cell fraction (not recorded which). This chain uses TRBV19 with TRBJ1-5; the match to TRBD1 covers 7 bases. The source is a female donor with ankylosing spondylitis or in good health (not recorded which). CDR3 nucleotide sequence: TGTGCCAGTGCCAGGGGGGCAGGACAGCCCCAGCATTTT. It yields the protein CASARGAGQPQHF.